Listed below are T cell receptor beta chains from one sample, sequenced in a study of blood T cell repertoires in COVID-19. TCRdb's table, derived via immunoSEQ multiplex PCR, lists solely in-frame clones and lacks some. The sample records some 290,000 clones, nearly 90% being singletons. Sequencing input: PBMCs or T cells enriched from blood (not recorded which). All receptors derive from a woman younger than 45 who had recovered from COVID-19. The CDR3 runs from the conserved cysteine through the conserved F or W. The order of the fields is D gene, J gene, V gene, clone size, CDR3 protein, CDR3 DNA. D genes are given only for firm matches. Some rows have no size entry. The others give once, few or many, or a class for an expanded clone.

D gene: NA; J gene: TRBJ1-1; V gene: TRBV12-3/TRBV12-4; clone size: NA; CDR3 protein: CASKRPGTEAFF; CDR3 DNA: TGTGCCAGCAAACGGCCAGGCACTGAAGCTTTCTTT
D gene: TRBD1; J gene: TRBJ2-5; V gene: TRBV18; clone size: NA; CDR3 protein: CASSLNSGTGRQETQYF; CDR3 DNA: TGTGCCAGCTCACTAAACTCCGGGACAGGGAGGCAAGAGACCCAGTACTTC
D gene: TRBD2; J gene: TRBJ2-1; V gene: TRBV10-1; clone size: once; CDR3 protein: CATGPPGLAEEQFF; CDR3 DNA: TGCGCCACCGGTCCCCCGGGACTAGCGGAAGAGCAGTTCTTC
D gene: NA; J gene: TRBJ1-5; V gene: TRBV28; clone size: NA; CDR3 protein: CASSSGAGQPQHF; CDR3 DNA: TGTGCCAGCAGTTCAGGGGCTGGTCAGCCCCAGCATTTT
D gene: NA; J gene: TRBJ2-5; V gene: TRBV6-5; clone size: NA; CDR3 protein: CASSYGLGETQYF; CDR3 DNA: TGTGCCAGCAGTTACGGACTCGGTGAGACCCAGTACTTC
D gene: NA; J gene: TRBJ1-1; V gene: TRBV4-2; clone size: NA; CDR3 protein: CASSQEVSGATEAFF; CDR3 DNA: TGTGCCAGCAGCCAAGAGGTCTCAGGGGCCACTGAAGCTTTCTTT
D gene: TRBD1; J gene: TRBJ1-3; V gene: TRBV7-8; clone size: NA; CDR3 protein: CASSRGQGETGNTIYF; CDR3 DNA: TGTGCCAGCAGCAGAGGACAGGGAGAAACTGGAAACACCATATATTTT
D gene: TRBD1; J gene: TRBJ1-3; V gene: TRBV5-1; clone size: once; CDR3 protein: CASSVGQGAGNTIYF; CDR3 DNA: TGCGCCAGCAGCGTGGGACAGGGTGCTGGAAACACCATATATTTT
D gene: TRBD2; J gene: TRBJ2-3; V gene: TRBV27; clone size: NA; CDR3 protein: CASTGLAYSTDTQYF; CDR3 DNA: TGTGCCAGTACGGGACTAGCGTATAGCACAGATACGCAGTATTTT
D gene: NA; J gene: TRBJ1-3; V gene: TRBV18; clone size: once; CDR3 protein: CASSPSAPFGNTIYF; CDR3 DNA: TGTGCCAGCTCACCATCCGCGCCTTTTGGAAACACCATATATTTT
D gene: TRBD1; J gene: TRBJ2-7; V gene: TRBV27; clone size: NA; CDR3 protein: CASIPIGTGIYEQYF; CDR3 DNA: TGTGCCAGCATCCCCATCGGGACAGGGATCTACGAGCAGTACTTC
D gene: TRBD1; J gene: TRBJ1-5; V gene: TRBV27; clone size: few; CDR3 protein: CASSLGQGIQPQHF; CDR3 DNA: TGTGCCAGCAGTCTCGGACAGGGGATTCAGCCCCAGCATTTT
D gene: NA; J gene: TRBJ2-1; V gene: TRBV5-8; clone size: NA; CDR3 protein: CASSSLWVAAYNEQFF; CDR3 DNA: TGTGCCAGCAGCTCACTATGGGTAGCGGCGTACAATGAGCAGTTCTTC
D gene: TRBD2; J gene: TRBJ2-1; V gene: TRBV3-1/TRBV3-2; clone size: NA; CDR3 protein: CASSQEAGGGNEQFF; CDR3 DNA: TGTGCCAGCAGCCAAGAGGCGGGAGGCGGCAATGAGCAGTTCTTC
D gene: TRBD1; J gene: TRBJ2-7; V gene: TRBV4-3; clone size: NA; CDR3 protein: CASSQETGQGGYEQYF; CDR3 DNA: TGCGCCAGCAGCCAAGAAACGGGACAGGGCGGGTACGAGCAGTACTTC
D gene: TRBD1; J gene: TRBJ2-7; V gene: TRBV10-3; clone size: NA; CDR3 protein: CAIRETGDEQYF; CDR3 DNA: TGTGCCATCAGGGAGACAGGGGACGAGCAGTACTTC
D gene: TRBD2; J gene: TRBJ2-1; V gene: TRBV7-2; clone size: NA; CDR3 protein: CASSLPSGNNEQFF; CDR3 DNA: TGTGCCAGCAGCTTACCCAGCGGGAACAATGAGCAGTTCTTC
D gene: TRBD2; J gene: TRBJ2-1; V gene: TRBV27; clone size: NA; CDR3 protein: CASTTTTSGSGYNEQFF; CDR3 DNA: TGTGCCAGCACCACCACGACTAGCGGGAGCGGATACAATGAGCAGTTCTTC
D gene: NA; J gene: TRBJ1-3; V gene: TRBV4-1; clone size: NA; CDR3 protein: CASSQGSTLSGNTIYF; CDR3 DNA: TGCGCCAGCAGCCAAGGGAGTACACTCTCTGGAAACACCATATATTTT
D gene: NA; J gene: TRBJ2-7; V gene: TRBV3-1/TRBV3-2; clone size: NA; CDR3 protein: CASSQDLGEQYF; CDR3 DNA: TGTGCCAGCAGCCAAGATCTAGGCGAGCAGTACTTC
D gene: NA; J gene: TRBJ1-1; V gene: TRBV18; clone size: NA; CDR3 protein: CASSPQGLNTEAFF; CDR3 DNA: TGTGCCAGCTCACCACAGGGGCTGAACACTGAAGCTTTCTTT
D gene: TRBD1; J gene: TRBJ2-7; V gene: TRBV7-9; clone size: few; CDR3 protein: CASSRWTGLYEQYF; CDR3 DNA: TGTGCCAGCAGCCGTTGGACAGGTCTCTACGAGCAGTACTTC
D gene: NA; J gene: TRBJ1-1; V gene: TRBV7-7; clone size: NA; CDR3 protein: CASSLWGGRGTEAFF; CDR3 DNA: TGTGCTAGCAGCTTATGGGGGGGGCGCGGGACTGAAGCTTTCTTT